The 19 T cell receptor beta chains reported below all come from one sample, sequenced in a study of cytomegalovirus exposure and HLA in healthy donors. Sequenced by immunoSEQ multiplex PCR; TCRdb stores in-frame clones only, minus some. The top ten clones hold roughly 1.5% of a sample with 150,000 to 200,000 clones, about 87% of them seen once. The sample taken for sequencing was PBMCs. The receptors were gathered from a woman aged 25 to 39 in good health and CMV-seronegative.

This rearrangement joins TRBV6-1 to TRBJ1-1, with a weak D call TRBD1 (5 bases). Trimming took 4 bases from V and 7 from J, leaving 19 bases between them. This CDR3 spans 15 amino acids. Germline V gene data show CDR1 as MNHNS and CDR2 as SASEGT. This CDR3 is CASSVARGTDLEAFF. The CDR3 DNA sequence: TGTGCCAGCAGTGTGGCCCGCGGGACCGACCTTGAAGCTTTCTTT.

This chain joins TRBV12-5 and TRBJ2-1; 8 bases fit TRBD2. The ends lost 7 bases at V and 0 bases at J; junction bases unmatched: 5. The CDR3 is 15 amino acids. Germline V gene lookup returns CDR1 LGHNT and CDR2 FRNRAP. CDR3 in amino acids: CASVSGTSSYNEQFF. The CDR3 DNA follows: TGTGCTAGTGTCTCCGGGACTAGCTCCTACAATGAGCAGTTCTTC. Full variable domain (outside the CDR3, taken from reference TRBV12-5 and TRBJ2-1): DARVTQTPRHKVTEMGQEVTMRCQPILGHNTVFWYRQTMMQGLELLAYFRNRAPLDDSGMPKDRFSAEMPDATLATLKIQPSEPRDSAVYFCASVSGTSSYNEQFFGPGTRLTVL.

The rearrangement joins TRBV5-6 to TRBJ2-1; 8 nucleotides agree with TRBD1. The V gene end was trimmed by 0 bases and the J gene end by 3 bases; junction bases not matched to a gene: 2. This CDR3 has 15 residues. CDR1 is SGHDT, CDR2 YYEEEE, per germline. Written as DNA, the CDR3 is TGTGCCAGCAGCTTGGGGACAGGGCTCTACAATGAGCAGTTCTTC. Translation gives CASSLGTGLYNEQFF.

This rearrangement joins TRBV7-9 to TRBJ2-5; 13 positions agree with TRBD2. V was pared by 4 bases and J by 0 bases, with 2 bases of the junction left unmatched. Germline V gene data show CDR1 as SEHNR and CDR2 as FQNEAQ (reference sequence). The CDR3 runs 16 residues. This CDR3 reads CASSSGTSGDQETQYF. The DNA of the CDR3 is TGTGCCAGCAGCTCCGGGACTAGCGGGGACCAAGAGACCCAGTACTTC. Looking up the rest from reference TRBV7-9 and TRBJ2-5 gives the full variable domain: DTGVSQNPRHKITKRGQNVTFRCDPISEHNRLYWYRQTLGQGPEFLTYFQNEAQLEKSRLLSDRFSAERPKGSFSTLEIQRTEQGDSAMYLCASSSGTSGDQETQYFGPGTRLLVL.

This clone has a single count. The chain has TRBV30 and TRBJ1-1; tentative D call: TRBD1 (5 bases). Germline assignment: CDR1 GTSNPN and CDR2 SVGIG (reference sequence). Trimming cost V 2 bases and J 2 bases, with 12 bases left between them. The length of the CDR3 is 14 residues. CDR3 sequence reads: CAWSRPGGNTEAFF. In DNA form, the CDR3 reads TGTGCCTGGAGTAGACCCGGGGGAAACACTGAAGCTTTCTTT.

The chain has TRBV5-1 and TRBJ2-3; 8 nucleotides line up with TRBD2. The trim removed 2 bases at V and 6 bases at J, leaving 11 bases unmatched. The CDR3 spans 16 residues. From germline, CDR1 is SGHRS and CDR2 YFSETQ. The CDR3 protein is CASSFGGAGVFDTQYF. CDR3 sequence (DNA): TGCGCCAGCAGCTTCGGGGGGGCGGGCGTTTTTGATACGCAGTATTTT. Based on the CDR3 plus reference TRBV5-1 and TRBJ2-3, the full variable domain is KAGVTQTPRYLIKTRGQQVTLSCSPISGHRSVSWYQQTPGQGLQFLFEYFSETQRNKGNFPGRFSGRQFSNSRSEMNVSTLELGDSALYLCASSFGGAGVFDTQYFGPGTRLTVL.

The gene calls are TRBV4-2 and TRBJ2-5, with TRBD2 as a possible D gene (6 bases). From germline, CDR1 is LGHNA and CDR2 YNFKEQ. V shed 0 bases and J shed 3 bases, with 8 bases lying between them. The CDR3 totals 14 residues. This CDR3 is CASSQDWGEETQYF. CDR3 nucleotides: TGTGCCAGCAGCCAAGATTGGGGGGAAGAGACCCAGTACTTC.

The rearrangement joins TRBV5-1 to TRBJ2-3, with TRBD2 matching 10 bases. Germline V gene data show CDR1 as SGHRS and CDR2 as YFSETQ. V lost 0 bases to trimming and J lost 3 bases; unmatched junction nucleotides: 7. This CDR3 spans 17 amino acids. The CDR3 DNA is TGCGCCAGCAGCTTGGCCCTAGCGGGGGTTTGGACAGATACGCAGTATTTT. It is translated as CASSLALAGVWTDTQYF.

The chain uses TRBV6-1 and TRBJ2-1; TRBD2 matches at 9 bases. The ends lost 4 bases at V and 2 bases at J; junction bases unmatched: 3. The V gene's germline CDR1 is MNHNS and CDR2 SASEGT. This CDR3 has 15 amino acids. CDR3 residues: CASSVRGGPYNEQFF. CDR3 nucleotides: TGTGCCAGCAGTGTGCGGGGGGGCCCCTACAATGAGCAGTTCTTC.

The V and J genes are TRBV13 and TRBJ1-2; TRBD1 agrees at 7 bases. The length of the CDR3 is 17 residues. Germline trimming cut 4 bases from V and 4 bases from J; bases unmatched to any gene: 15. Germline values: CDR1 PRHDT, CDR2 FYEKMQ (reference sequence). The CDR3 region is CASSSGLGTASGYGYTF. DNA of the CDR3: TGTGCCAGCAGCTCAGGATTAGGGACAGCTTCAGGCTATGGCTACACCTTC.

The chain is built from TRBV7-2 and TRBJ1-1; TRBD1 agrees at 7 bases. J lost 1 base, V lost 4 bases, and 3 bases had no gene match. Germline CDR1 SGHTA, CDR2 FQGNSA. CDR3 length: 14 amino acids. CDR3 DNA sequence: TGTGCCAGCAGCTACCGGACAGGGAACACTGAAGCTTTCTTT. This sequence encodes CASSYRTGNTEAFF.

Here the CDR3 DNA reads TGTGCCAGCAGTGAAGCGATCGGGGGAGGGAACACTGAAGCTTTCTTT. It is translated as CASSEAIGGGNTEAFF. The chain uses TRBV6-1 and TRBJ1-1; a weak D match, TRBD1 (5 bases). Germline V gives CDR1 MNHNS, CDR2 SASEGT. This CDR3 region has 16 residues. Trimming pared 0 bases from V and 1 base from J, leaving 12 bases between.

This rearrangement joins TRBV19 to TRBJ1-6; D remains unclear. The CDR3 has 13 amino acids. The germline gives CDR1 LNHDA, CDR2 SQIVND (reference sequence). The germline V and J ends were trimmed by 4 bases and 9 bases, with 10 bases remaining between them. The CDR3 spells CASSRGSGSPLHF. In nucleotides, the CDR3 is TGTGCCAGTAGTAGAGGGTCCGGTTCACCCCTCCACTTT.

V usage is TRBV6-5 and J usage is TRBJ2-2; tentatively, D is TRBD2 (5 bases). V shed 6 bases and J shed 10 bases, with 12 bases lying between them. Looked up from germline, CDR1 is MNHEY and CDR2 is SVGAGI. The CDR3 consists of 12 residues. CDR3 region: CASSRGGTELFF. As DNA, the CDR3 is TGTGCCAGCAGCCGAGGAGGAACGGAGCTGTTTTTT.

The chain employs TRBV6-6 and TRBJ1-4; D is unresolved. The CDR3 extends over 13 amino acids. V was clipped by 2 bases and J by 6 bases, with 7 bases between them. Germline V lookup: CDR1 MNHNY, CDR2 SVGAGI (reference sequence). CDR3 loop: CASSYRGYEKLFF. The CDR3 DNA reads TGTGCCAGCAGTTACCGGGGTTATGAAAAACTGTTTTTT.

The gene calls are TRBV5-1 and TRBJ2-1; 14 bases fit TRBD2. Unmatched junction bases numbered 7, after V lost 3 bases and J lost 8 bases. CDR3 length: 16 residues. CDR1 is SGHRS, CDR2 YFSETQ, per germline. This CDR3 is CASSSSRLAGGYEQFF. The CDR3 DNA reads TGCGCCAGCAGCTCCTCAAGACTAGCGGGGGGGTATGAGCAGTTCTTC.

J is TRBJ1-2 and V is TRBV30; D gene ambiguous. Germline CDR1 reads GTSNPN; CDR2 reads SVGIG (reference sequence). V was pared by 1 base and J by 7 bases, with 7 bases between. The CDR3 runs 11 residues. The CDR3 is CAWSAGFGYTF. The CDR3 DNA is TGTGCCTGGAGTGCCGGGTTTGGCTACACCTTC.

The chain uses TRBV6-5 and TRBJ2-3; TRBD1 matches 8 bases. This CDR3 has 15 residues. V gave up 5 bases and J gave up 3 bases; unmatched junction bases: 7. From germline, CDR1 is MNHEY and CDR2 SVGAGI. The CDR3 nucleotides are TGTGCCAGCAGTCGAAAGGACAGGGTAACAGATACGCAGTATTTT. Its translation is CASSRKDRVTDTQYF.

The rearrangement links TRBV27 to TRBJ2-7; 10 bases map to TRBD2. CDR3 size: 14 residues. V shed 6 bases, J shed 3 bases, and the junction held 5 bases outside the gene matches. Per germline, CDR1 MNHEY and CDR2 SMNVEV (reference sequence). The CDR3: CASSWTSGIYEQYF. In nucleotides, the CDR3 is TGTGCCAGCAGCTGGACTAGCGGCATCTACGAGCAGTACTTC.